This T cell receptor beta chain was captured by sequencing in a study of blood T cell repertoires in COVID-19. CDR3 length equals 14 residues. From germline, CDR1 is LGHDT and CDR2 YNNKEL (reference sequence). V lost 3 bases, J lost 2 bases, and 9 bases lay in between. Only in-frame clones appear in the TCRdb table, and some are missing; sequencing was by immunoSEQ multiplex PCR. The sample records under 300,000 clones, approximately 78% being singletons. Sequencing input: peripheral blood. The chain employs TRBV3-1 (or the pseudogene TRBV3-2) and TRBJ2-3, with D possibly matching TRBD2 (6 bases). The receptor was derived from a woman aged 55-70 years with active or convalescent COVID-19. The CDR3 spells CASSHGGITDTQYF. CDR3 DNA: TGTGCCAGCAGCCACGGGGGAATCACAGATACGCAGTATTTT.